A selection of T cell receptor beta chains follows, all from one sample in a study of T and B cells in COVID-19 patients. TCRdb recomputed calls from the multiplex PCR reads with MiXCR, one row per CDR3 protein. The data show around 15,000 distinct CDR3 sequences, roughly 28% seen once. The sequencing input was blood. The origin of the receptors is a human donor who had recovered from COVID-19. The CDR3 runs from the conserved cysteine through the conserved F or W. The order of the fields is V gene, D gene, J gene, clone size, CDR3 protein, CDR3 DNA. D genes are given only for firm matches. The listing skips clone size in some rows; elsewhere it reads once, few, many or a size class.

V: TRBV4-2
D: TRBD2
J: TRBJ2-1
size: few
CDR3: CASSQVGGGRNEQFF
DNA: TGTGCCAGCAGCCAAGTGGGGGGAGGGAGGAATGAGCAGTTCTTC

V: TRBV30
D: TRBD2
J: TRBJ2-2
size: medium-sized
CDR3: CAWQTGGDTGELFF
DNA: TGTGCCTGGCAAACGGGAGGGGACACCGGGGAGCTGTTTTTT

V: TRBV5-6
D: NA
J: TRBJ2-5
size: many
CDR3: CASSFWAGGYQETQYF
DNA: TGTGCCAGCAGCTTCTGGGCAGGAGGGTACCAAGAGACCCAGTACTTC

V: TRBV10-3
D: TRBD1
J: TRBJ2-3
size: NA
CDR3: CAIMAGGQWADTQYF
DNA: TGTGCCATCATGGCAGGGGGCCAGTGGGCAGATACGCAGTATTTT

V: TRBV28
D: TRBD2
J: TRBJ2-3
size: NA
CDR3: CASTHGLSGSNF
DNA: TGTGCCAGCACCCATGGACTGAGCGGGAGTAACTTT

V: TRBV10-3
D: NA
J: TRBJ2-3
size: few
CDR3: CAITGGGETQYF
DNA: TGTGCCATCACAGGGGGGGGCGAAACGCAGTATTTT

V: TRBV27
D: TRBD1
J: TRBJ1-1
size: few
CDR3: CASSLAGSGGQAFF
DNA: TGTGCCAGCAGTTTAGCCGGCTCAGGGGGCCAAGCTTTCTTT

V: TRBV11-2
D: NA
J: TRBJ2-1
size: few
CDR3: CASMIPGDNEQFF
DNA: TGTGCCAGCATGATACCGGGAGACAATGAGCAGTTCTTC

V: TRBV7-9
D: TRBD2
J: TRBJ2-1
size: NA
CDR3: CASSPVGGSGYNEQFF
DNA: TGTGCCAGCAGCCCGGTCGGCGGGAGTGGGTACAATGAGCAGTTCTTC

V: TRBV27
D: NA
J: TRBJ2-1
size: medium-sized
CDR3: CASHEGRGWNEQFF
DNA: TGTGCCAGCCACGAGGGCCGGGGTTGGAATGAGCAGTTCTTC

V: TRBV18
D: NA
J: TRBJ1-4
size: many
CDR3: CASSWGADEKLFF
DNA: TGTGCCAGCTCATGGGGGGCGGACGAAAAACTGTTTTTT

V: TRBV10-3
D: NA
J: TRBJ2-3
size: few
CDR3: CAISVNTDTQYF
DNA: TGTGCCATCAGTGTTAACACAGATACGCAGTATTTT

V: TRBV29-1
D: TRBD1
J: TRBJ1-2
size: medium-sized
CDR3: CSIWTGRVHTF
DNA: TGCAGCATCTGGACAGGGAGGGTCCACACCTTC

V: TRBV5-5
D: NA
J: TRBJ2-3
size: many
CDR3: CASSSQGSTDTQYF
DNA: TGTGCCAGCAGCTCGCAGGGAAGCACAGATACGCAGTATTTT

V: TRBV6-9
D: TRBD2
J: TRBJ2-5
size: many
CDR3: CASSPRLAGGIQETQYF
DNA: TGTGCCAGCAGCCCAAGACTAGCGGGGGGAATCCAAGAGACCCAGTACTTC

V: TRBV6-5
D: NA
J: TRBJ1-5
size: many
CDR3: CASSFRVREPQHF
DNA: TGTGCCAGCAGTTTCAGGGTCAGGGAGCCCCAGCATTTT

V: TRBV20-1
D: NA
J: TRBJ1-3
size: NA
CDR3: CSARLFGGMNSGNTIYF
DNA: TGCAGTGCTAGATTATTTGGGGGTATGAACTCTGGAAACACCATATATTTT